Below, one T cell receptor beta chain is given with its context. Its specificity is not known. The sample comes from a study of Ad26.COV2.S vaccination and SARS-CoV-2 variants. Study-level findings and limits: Analytic work on TCR breadth and depth might have understated the full extent of total T cell responses.

The germline V gene encodes CDR1 MGHRA and CDR2 YSYEKL. Deletions cut 1 base from V and 2 bases from J, with 6 bases between. The CDR3 is 15 residues long. The repertoire was sequenced with immunoSEQ multiplex PCR; TCRdb's copy has only in-frame clones and lacks some. The sample contains 350,000 to 400,000 clones, 88% of which appear only once. The treatment denotes: around 19 received Ad26.COV2.S at low or high dose, single or two shots; about 5 received placebo; per-sample allocation not given. Specimens were obtained on day 63 following the first vaccine or placebo injection. What was given as vaccine was an Ad26 vector encoding Wuhan-strain SARS-CoV-2 spike.

V and J are TRBV4-1 and TRBJ1-6; D call uncertain. The sequence was collected from a person between 18 and 65 years old who received the Ad26.COV2.S COVID-19 vaccine or a placebo. The material sequenced was peripheral blood, taken in a trial of Ad26.COV2.S vaccine versus placebo. CDR3 loop: CASSQVMAYNSPLHF. For the CDR3, the DNA is TGCGCCAGCAGCCAAGTAATGGCCTATAATTCACCCCTCCACTTT.